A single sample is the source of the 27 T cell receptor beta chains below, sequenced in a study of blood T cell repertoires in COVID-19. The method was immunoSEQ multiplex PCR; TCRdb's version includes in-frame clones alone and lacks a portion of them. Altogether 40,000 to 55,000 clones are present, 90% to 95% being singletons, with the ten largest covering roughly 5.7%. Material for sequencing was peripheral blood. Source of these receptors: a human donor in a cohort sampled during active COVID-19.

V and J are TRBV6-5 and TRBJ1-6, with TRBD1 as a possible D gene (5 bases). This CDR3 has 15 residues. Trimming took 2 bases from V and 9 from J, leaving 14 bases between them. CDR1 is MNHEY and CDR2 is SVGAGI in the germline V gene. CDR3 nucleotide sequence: TGTGCCAGCAGTTACGATAAGGGGAGGGCTTCACCCCTCCACTTT. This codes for CASSYDKGRASPLHF.

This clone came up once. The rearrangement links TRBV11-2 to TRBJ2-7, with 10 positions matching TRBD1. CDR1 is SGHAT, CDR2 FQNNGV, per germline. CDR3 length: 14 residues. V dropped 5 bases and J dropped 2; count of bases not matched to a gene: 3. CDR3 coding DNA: TGTGCCAGCAGCCGGGACAGGGGACCCTACGAGCAGTACTTC. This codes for CASSRDRGPYEQYF.

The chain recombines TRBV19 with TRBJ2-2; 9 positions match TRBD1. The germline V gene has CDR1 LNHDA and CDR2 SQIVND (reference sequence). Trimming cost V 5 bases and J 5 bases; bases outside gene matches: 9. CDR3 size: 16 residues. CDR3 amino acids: CASSDLGQGRTGELFF. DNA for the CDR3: TGTGCCAGTAGTGATCTCGGACAGGGGCGGACCGGGGAGCTGTTTTTT.

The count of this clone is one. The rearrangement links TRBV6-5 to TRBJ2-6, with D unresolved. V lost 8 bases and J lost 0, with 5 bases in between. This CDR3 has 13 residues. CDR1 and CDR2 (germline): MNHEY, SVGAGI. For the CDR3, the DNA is TGTGCCAGCTCCTACTCTGGGGCCAACGTCCTGACTTTC. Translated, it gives CASSYSGANVLTF.

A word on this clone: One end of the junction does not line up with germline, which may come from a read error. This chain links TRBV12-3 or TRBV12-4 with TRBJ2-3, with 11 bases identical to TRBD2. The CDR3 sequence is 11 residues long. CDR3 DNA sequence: TGTGCCAGCAGCTATAGCGGGGGGGTTCGTTTT. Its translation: CASSYSGGVRF.

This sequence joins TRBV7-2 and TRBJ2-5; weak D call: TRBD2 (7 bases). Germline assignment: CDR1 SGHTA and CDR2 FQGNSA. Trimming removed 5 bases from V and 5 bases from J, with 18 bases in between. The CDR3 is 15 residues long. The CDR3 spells CASSGNREGWETQYF. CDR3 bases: TGTGCCAGCAGCGGGAACAGGGAGGGGTGGGAGACCCAGTACTTC.

The CDR3 coding sequence is TGTGCCAGCAGCCAAGTTGAACTAGCGGGACGCACCGGGGAGCTGTTTTTT. It translates to CASSQVELAGRTGELFF. The chain uses TRBV4-2 and TRBJ2-2, with TRBD2 matching over 10 bases. V was clipped by 1 base and J by 4 bases; unmatched bases: 6. The CDR3 has 17 residues. The germline V gene encodes CDR1 LGHNA and CDR2 YNFKEQ.

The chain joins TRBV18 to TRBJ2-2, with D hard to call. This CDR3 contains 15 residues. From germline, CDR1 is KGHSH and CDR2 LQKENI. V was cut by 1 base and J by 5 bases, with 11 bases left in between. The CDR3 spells CASSPQNSETGELFF. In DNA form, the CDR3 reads TGTGCCAGCTCACCACAAAACAGTGAAACCGGGGAGCTGTTTTTT.

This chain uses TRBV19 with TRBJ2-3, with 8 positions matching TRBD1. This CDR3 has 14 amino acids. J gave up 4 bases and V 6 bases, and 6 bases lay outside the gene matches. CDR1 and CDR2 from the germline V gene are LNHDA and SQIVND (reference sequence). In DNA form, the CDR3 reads TGTGCCAGTAGACGAAGACAGGGGTCAGATACGCAGTATTTT. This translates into CASRRRQGSDTQYF.

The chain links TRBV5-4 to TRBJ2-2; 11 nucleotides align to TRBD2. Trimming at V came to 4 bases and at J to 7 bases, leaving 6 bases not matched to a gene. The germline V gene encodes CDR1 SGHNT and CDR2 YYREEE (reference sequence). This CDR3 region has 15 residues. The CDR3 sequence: CASSGTSGSSGELFF. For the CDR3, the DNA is TGTGCCAGCAGCGGAACTAGCGGGAGTAGCGGGGAGCTGTTTTTT.

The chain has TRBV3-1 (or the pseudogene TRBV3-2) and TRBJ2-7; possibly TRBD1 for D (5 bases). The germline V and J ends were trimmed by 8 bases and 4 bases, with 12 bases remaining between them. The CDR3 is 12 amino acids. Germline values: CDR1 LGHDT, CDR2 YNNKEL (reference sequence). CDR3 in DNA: TGTGCCAGCCACGGCAGGGAATACGAGCAGTACTTC. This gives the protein CASHGREYEQYF.

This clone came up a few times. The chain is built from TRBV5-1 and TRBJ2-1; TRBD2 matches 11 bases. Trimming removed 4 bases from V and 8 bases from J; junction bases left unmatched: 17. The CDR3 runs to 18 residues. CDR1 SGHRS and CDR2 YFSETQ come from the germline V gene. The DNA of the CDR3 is TGCGCCAGCAGCGAACCGGGACTAGCGGCGCCCCATCGGTATGAGCAGTTCTTC. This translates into CASSEPGLAAPHRYEQFF.

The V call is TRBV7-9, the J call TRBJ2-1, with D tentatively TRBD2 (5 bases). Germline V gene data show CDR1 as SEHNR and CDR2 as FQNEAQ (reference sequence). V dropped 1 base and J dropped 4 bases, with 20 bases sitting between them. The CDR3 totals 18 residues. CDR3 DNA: TGTGCCAGCAGCTTAGGTGACGGACTTTTGGGAAATTACAATGAGCAGTTCTTC. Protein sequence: CASSLGDGLLGNYNEQFF.

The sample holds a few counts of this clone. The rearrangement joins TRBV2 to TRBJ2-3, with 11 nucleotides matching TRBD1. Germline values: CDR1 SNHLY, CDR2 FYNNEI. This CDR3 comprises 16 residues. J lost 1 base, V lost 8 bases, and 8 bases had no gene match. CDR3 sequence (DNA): TGTGCCAGCTTTCAGGACAGGGGGCTGGGCACAGATACGCAGTATTTT. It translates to CASFQDRGLGTDTQYF.

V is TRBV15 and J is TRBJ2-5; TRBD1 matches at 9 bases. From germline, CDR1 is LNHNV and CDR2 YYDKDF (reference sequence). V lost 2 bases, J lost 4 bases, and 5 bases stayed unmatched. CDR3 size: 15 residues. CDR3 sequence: CATSRRGQGVETQYF. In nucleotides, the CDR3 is TGTGCCACCAGCAGAAGGGGACAGGGTGTAGAGACCCAGTACTTC.

CDR3: CASSQDPSGGRDTQYF. CDR3 nucleotides: TGCGCCAGCAGCCAAGACCCTAGCGGGGGACGAGATACGCAGTATTTT. The chain carries TRBV4-1 and TRBJ2-3; TRBD2 agrees at 10 bases. The junction had 5 bases not matched to a gene; V was cut back by 0 bases and J by 5 bases. Germline values: CDR1 MGHRA, CDR2 YSYEKL. The length of the CDR3 is 16 residues.

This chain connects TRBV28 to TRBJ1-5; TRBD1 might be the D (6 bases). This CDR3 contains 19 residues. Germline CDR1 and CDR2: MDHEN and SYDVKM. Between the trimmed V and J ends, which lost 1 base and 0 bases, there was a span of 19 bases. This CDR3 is CASSLSWGLTANSNQPQHF. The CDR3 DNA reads TGTGCCAGCAGTTTATCGTGGGGGCTCACGGCAAATAGCAATCAGCCCCAGCATTTT.

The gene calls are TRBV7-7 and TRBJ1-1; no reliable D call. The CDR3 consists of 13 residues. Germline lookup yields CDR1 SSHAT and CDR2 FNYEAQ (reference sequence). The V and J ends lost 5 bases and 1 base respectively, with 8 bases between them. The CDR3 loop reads CASSQNRNTEAFF. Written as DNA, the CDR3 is TGTGCCAGCAGCCAAAATAGGAACACTGAAGCTTTCTTT.

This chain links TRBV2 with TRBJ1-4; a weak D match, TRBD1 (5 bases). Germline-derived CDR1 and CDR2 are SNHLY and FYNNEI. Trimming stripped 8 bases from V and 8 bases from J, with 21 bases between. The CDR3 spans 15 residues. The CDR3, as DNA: TGTGCCAGCGGAACAGGAAATTATAGGGGAGAAAAACTGTTTTTT. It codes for CASGTGNYRGEKLFF. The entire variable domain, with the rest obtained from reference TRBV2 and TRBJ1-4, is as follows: EPEVTQTPSHQVTQMGQEVILRCVPISNHLYFYWYRQILGQKVEFLVSFYNNEISEKSEIFDDQFSVERPDGSNFTLKIRSTKLEDSAMYFCASGTGNYRGEKLFFGSGTQLSVL.

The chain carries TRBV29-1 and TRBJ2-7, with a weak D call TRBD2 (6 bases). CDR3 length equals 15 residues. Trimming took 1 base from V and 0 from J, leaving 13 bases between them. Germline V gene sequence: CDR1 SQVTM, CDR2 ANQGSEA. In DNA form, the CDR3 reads TGCAGCGTTGAAGTGGAGGGGACGGACTCCTACGAGCAGTACTTC. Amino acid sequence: CSVEVEGTDSYEQYF.

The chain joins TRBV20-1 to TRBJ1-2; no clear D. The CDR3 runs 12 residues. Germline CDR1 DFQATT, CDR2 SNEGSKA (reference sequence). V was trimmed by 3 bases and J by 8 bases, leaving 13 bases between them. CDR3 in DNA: TGCAGTGCTAGTAGTAAAGCGGAGGGCTACACCTTC. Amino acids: CSASSKAEGYTF.

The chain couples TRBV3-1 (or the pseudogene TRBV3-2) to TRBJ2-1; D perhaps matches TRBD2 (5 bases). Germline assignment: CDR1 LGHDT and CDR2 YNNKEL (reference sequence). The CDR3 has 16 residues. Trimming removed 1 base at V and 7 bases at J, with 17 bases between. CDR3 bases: TGTGCCAGCAGCCAAGTGGGAATACTAGTGAATAATGAGCAGTTCTTC. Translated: CASSQVGILVNNEQFF.

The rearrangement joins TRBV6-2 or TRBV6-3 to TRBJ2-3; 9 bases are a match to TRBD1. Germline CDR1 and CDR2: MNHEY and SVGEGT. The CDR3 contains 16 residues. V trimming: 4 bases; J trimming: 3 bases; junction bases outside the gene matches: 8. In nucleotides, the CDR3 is TGTGCCAGCAGTTCCCGGGACAGGGAGGGGACAGATACGCAGTATTTT. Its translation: CASSSRDREGTDTQYF.

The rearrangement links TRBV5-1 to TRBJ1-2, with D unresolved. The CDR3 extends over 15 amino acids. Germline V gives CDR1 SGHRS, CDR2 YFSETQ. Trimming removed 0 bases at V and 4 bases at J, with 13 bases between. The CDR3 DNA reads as TGCGCCAGCAGCTTGGGTCCGGGATCGGTCTATGGCTACACCTTC. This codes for CASSLGPGSVYGYTF.

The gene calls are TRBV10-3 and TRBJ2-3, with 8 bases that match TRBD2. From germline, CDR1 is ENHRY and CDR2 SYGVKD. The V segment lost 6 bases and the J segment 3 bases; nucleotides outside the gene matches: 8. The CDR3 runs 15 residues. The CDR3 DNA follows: TGTGCCATCAGATCGACTAGCGCCGGGACAGATACGCAGTATTTT. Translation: CAIRSTSAGTDTQYF.

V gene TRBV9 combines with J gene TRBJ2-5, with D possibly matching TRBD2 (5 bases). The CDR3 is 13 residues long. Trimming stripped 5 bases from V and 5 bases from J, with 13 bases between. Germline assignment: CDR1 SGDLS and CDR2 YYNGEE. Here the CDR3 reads CASSSSFGETQYF. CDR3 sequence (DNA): TGTGCCAGCAGTTCTAGCTTTGGCGAGACCCAGTACTTC. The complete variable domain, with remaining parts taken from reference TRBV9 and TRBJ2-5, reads DSGVTQTPKHLITATGQRVTLRCSPRSGDLSVYWYQQSLDQGLQFLIQYYNGEERAKGNILERFSAQQFPDLHSELNLSSLELGDSALYFCASSSSFGETQYFGPGTRLLVL.

In nucleotides, the CDR3 is TGTGCCAGCAACACCGCGGGGACTGAAGCTTTCTTT. It yields the protein CASNTAGTEAFF. The chain combines TRBV12-3 or TRBV12-4 with TRBJ1-1, with D hard to call. The CDR3 contains 12 residues. V was shortened by 7 bases and J by 5 bases, with 11 bases between the two germline ends.